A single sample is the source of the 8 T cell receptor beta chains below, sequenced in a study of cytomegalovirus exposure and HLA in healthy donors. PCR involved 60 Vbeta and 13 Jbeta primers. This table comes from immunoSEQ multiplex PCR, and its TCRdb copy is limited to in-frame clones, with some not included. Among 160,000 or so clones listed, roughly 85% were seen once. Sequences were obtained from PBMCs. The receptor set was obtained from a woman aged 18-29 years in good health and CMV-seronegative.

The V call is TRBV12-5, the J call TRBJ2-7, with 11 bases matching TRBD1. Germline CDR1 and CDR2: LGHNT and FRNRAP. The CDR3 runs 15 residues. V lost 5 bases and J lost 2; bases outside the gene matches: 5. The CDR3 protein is CASGPGTGGPYEQYF. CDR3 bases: TGTGCTAGTGGTCCGGGGACAGGGGGTCCCTACGAGCAGTACTTC.

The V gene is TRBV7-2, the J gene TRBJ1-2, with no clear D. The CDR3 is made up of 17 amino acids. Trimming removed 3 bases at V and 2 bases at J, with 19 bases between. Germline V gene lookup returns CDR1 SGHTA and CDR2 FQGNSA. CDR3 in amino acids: CASSFKTDFNSNYGYTF. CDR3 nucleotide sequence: TGTGCCAGCAGCTTTAAGACGGACTTTAATTCCAACTATGGCTACACCTTC.

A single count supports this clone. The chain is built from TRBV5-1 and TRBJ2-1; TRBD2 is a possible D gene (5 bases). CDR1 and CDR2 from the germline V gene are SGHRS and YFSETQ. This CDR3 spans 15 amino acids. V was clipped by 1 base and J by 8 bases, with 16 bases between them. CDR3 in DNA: TGCGCCAGCAGCTTGTCCCTGACAACGGGGTATGAGCAGTTCTTC. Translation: CASSLSLTTGYEQFF.

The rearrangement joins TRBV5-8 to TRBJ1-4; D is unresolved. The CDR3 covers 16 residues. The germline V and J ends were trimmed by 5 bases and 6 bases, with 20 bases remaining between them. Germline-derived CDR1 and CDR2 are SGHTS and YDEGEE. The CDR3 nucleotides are TGTGCCAGCAGTTTTCGGCACGAGCAGGCCGATGAAAAACTGTTTTTT. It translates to CASSFRHEQADEKLFF.

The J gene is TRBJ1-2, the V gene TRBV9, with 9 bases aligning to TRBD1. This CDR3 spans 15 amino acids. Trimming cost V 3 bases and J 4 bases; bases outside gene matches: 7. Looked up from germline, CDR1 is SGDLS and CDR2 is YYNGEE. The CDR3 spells CASSGRTGGGYGYTF. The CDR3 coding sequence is TGTGCCAGCAGCGGCAGAACAGGGGGCGGCTATGGCTACACCTTC.

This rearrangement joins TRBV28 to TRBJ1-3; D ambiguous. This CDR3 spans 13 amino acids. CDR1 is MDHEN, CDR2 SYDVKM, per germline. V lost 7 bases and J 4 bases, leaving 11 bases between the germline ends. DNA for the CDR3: TGTGCCAGCAACGGGTCTCCGGGAAACACCATATATTTT. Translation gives CASNGSPGNTIYF. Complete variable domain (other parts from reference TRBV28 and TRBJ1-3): DVKVTQSSRYLVKRTGEKVFLECVQDMDHENMFWYRQDPGLGLRLIYFSYDVKMKEKGDIPEGYSVSREKKERFSLILESASTNQTSMYLCASNGSPGNTIYFGEGSWLTVV.

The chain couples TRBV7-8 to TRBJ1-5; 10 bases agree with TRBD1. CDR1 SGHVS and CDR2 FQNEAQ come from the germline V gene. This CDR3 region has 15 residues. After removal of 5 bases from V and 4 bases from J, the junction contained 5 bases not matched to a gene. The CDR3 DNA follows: TGTGCCAGCAGCATGGGACAGGGGTGGAATCAGCCCCAGCATTTT. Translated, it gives CASSMGQGWNQPQHF.

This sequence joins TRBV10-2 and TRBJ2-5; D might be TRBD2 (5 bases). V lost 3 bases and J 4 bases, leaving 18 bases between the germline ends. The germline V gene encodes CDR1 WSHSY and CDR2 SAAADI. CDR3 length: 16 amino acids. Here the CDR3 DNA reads TGCGCCAGCAGTGACCCAAAGGAGGTTTGGGGAGAGACCCAGTACTTC. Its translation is CASSDPKEVWGETQYF.